This T cell receptor beta chain was recorded in a study of blood T cell repertoires in COVID-19 (dated by TCRdb to the early 2020s). Context from the whole study: The collaborator samples originated in the United States, Italy and Spain and spanned the acute and convalescent phases of COVID-19. Subjects who had been exposed to COVID-19, were actively infected with it, or had recovered from it provided the deeply sampled blood TCRbeta repertoires that made up the dataset. The prospective study material was composed of cDNA or gDNA derived from T cells, B-cell-depleted T cells, or PBMCs. Samples came from the ongoing ImmuneRACE study (first 160 participants) plus 1,254 subjects from 6 global collaborators. A de-identified subject ID, COVID-19 status, age in years and sex were almost always included in the sample metadata. The repertoires were released in a freely available public database intended as a resource for research on the immune response to SARS-CoV-2. HLA class I and class II types, where available, came from metadata supplied by the sample provider rather than from assay-based typing. Points the paper makes about the study in general: The quantity of clinical and demographic metadata differed by source and by participant and was supplied without curation.

The immunoSEQ Assay, a bias-controlled multiplex PCR, was used to amplify TCRbeta CDR3 regions from genomic DNA. Turning to the authors' computational methods: Nucleated cell counts per sample were estimated from amplification of reference gene primers within the assay. Sequence reads were collapsed and filtered to measure the absolute abundance of every unique TCRbeta CDR3 rearrangement. Productive Simpson clonality was computed per sample as the square root of Simpson's diversity index over productive rearrangements. TCRdb's version of the immuneACCESS table is confined to in-frame rearrangements and falls short of the full clone set. An unresolved V gene accounts for under half of the shortfall where checked; the remainder is of unknown origin. V and J calls and clone size are as listed in that table; D and trimming were resolved from the DNA. This sample gives 63,000 or so clones in total; about 85% of them show up just once. The top ten hold around 4.2% of the sample.

Whole blood was collected in K2EDTA tubes by collaborating institutions according to the institutions' own protocols. Collaborator samples were shipped for TCRbeta analysis as frozen whole blood, isolated PBMCs, or DNA extracted from either sample type. This clone was detected a few times. The antigen this receptor binds is unknown. Base-call qualities are not available, and no considerably larger clone is one nucleotide away. Trimming costs V 0 bases and J 2 bases, and their ends lie 9 bases apart. The CDR3 covers 15 residues, taking in both the cysteine and the phenylalanine. Solely the CDR3 DNA is kept, with 45 bases framed from the first base. Per the germline V gene, SGHTA is the CDR1 and FQGNSA is the CDR2.

The clonotype comes from an older man with active COVID-19. Sample: peripheral blood. The chain was built from TRBV7-2 and TRBJ2-3, with no reliable assignment of the D segment. The CDR3 protein is CASSLARRYTDTQYF. Read as DNA, the sequence is TGTGCCAGCAGCTTAGCGCGGCGGTACACAGATACGCAGTATTTT.